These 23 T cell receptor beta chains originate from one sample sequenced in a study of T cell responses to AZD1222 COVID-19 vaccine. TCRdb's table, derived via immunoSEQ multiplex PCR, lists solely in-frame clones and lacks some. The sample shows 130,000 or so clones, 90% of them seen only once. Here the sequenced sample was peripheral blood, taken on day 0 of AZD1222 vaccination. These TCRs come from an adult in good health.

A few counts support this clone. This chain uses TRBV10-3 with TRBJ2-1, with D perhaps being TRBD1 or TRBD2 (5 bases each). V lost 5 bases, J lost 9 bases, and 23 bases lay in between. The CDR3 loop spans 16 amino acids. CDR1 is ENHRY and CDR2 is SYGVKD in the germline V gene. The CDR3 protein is CAISTPEGSRQGEQFF. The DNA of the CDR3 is TGTGCCATCAGTACCCCCGAGGGATCCAGGCAGGGTGAGCAGTTCTTC.

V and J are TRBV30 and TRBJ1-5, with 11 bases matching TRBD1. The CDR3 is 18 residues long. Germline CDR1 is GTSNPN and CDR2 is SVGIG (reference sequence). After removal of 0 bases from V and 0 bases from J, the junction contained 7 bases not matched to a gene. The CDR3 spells CAWSVWDRGFGSNQPQHF. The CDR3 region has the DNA TGTGCCTGGAGTGTCTGGGACAGGGGGTTTGGTAGCAATCAGCCCCAGCATTTT.

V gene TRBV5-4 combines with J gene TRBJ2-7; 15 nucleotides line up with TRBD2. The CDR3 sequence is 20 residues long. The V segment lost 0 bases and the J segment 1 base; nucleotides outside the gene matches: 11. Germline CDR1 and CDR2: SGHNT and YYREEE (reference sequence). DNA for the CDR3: TGTGCCAGCAGCTTGGCCTTGTGGACTAGCGGGAGGGAGACGTCCTACGAGCAGTACTTC. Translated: CASSLALWTSGRETSYEQYF.

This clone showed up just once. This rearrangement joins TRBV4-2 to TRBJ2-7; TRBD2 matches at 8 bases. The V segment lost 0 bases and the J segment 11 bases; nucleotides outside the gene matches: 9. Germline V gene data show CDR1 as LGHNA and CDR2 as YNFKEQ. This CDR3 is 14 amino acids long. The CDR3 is CASSQDPAGAVKYF. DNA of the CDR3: TGTGCCAGCAGCCAAGATCCAGCGGGAGCGGTTAAGTACTTC.

The CDR3 loop is CASSSAGTALRGYTF. The CDR3 coding sequence is TGTGCCAGCAGCTCGGCCGGGACGGCTCTACGGGGCTACACCTTC. The chain recombines TRBV7-9 with TRBJ1-2; D is perhaps TRBD1 (5 bases). Trimming cost V 4 bases and J 8 bases, with 20 bases left between them. CDR1 and CDR2 (germline): SEHNR, FQNEAQ (reference sequence). The CDR3 is 15 residues long.

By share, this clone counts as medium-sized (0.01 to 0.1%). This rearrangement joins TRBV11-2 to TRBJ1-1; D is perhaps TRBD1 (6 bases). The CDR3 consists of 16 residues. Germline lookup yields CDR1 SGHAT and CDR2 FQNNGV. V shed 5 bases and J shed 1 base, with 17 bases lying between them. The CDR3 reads CASSTPRGEWNTEAFF. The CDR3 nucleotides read TGTGCCAGCAGCACCCCGAGGGGGGAGTGGAACACTGAAGCTTTCTTT.

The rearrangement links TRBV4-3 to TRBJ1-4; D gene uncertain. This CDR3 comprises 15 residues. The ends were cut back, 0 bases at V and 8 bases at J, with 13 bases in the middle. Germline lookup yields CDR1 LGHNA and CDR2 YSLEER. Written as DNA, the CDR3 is TGCGCCAGCAGCCAAGATGGGGATTCCTACGAAAAACTGTTTTTT. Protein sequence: CASSQDGDSYEKLFF.

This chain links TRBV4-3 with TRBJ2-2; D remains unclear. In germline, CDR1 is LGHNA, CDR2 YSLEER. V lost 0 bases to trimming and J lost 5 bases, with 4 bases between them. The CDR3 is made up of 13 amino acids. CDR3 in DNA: TGCGCCAGCAGCCAAGACGGGACCGGGGAGCTGTTTTTT. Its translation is CASSQDGTGELFF.

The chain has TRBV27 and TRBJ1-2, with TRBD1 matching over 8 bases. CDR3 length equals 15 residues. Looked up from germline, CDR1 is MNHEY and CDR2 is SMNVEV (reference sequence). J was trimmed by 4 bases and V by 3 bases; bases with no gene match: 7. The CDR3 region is CASSLGQGAGYGYTF. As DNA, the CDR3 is TGTGCCAGCAGTTTGGGCCAGGGGGCGGGCTATGGCTACACCTTC.

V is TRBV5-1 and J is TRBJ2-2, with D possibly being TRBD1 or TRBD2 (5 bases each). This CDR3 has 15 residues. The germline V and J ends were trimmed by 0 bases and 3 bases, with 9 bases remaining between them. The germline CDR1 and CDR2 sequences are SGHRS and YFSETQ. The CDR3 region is CASSLEGTDTGELFF. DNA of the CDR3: TGCGCCAGCAGCTTGGAGGGGACGGACACCGGGGAGCTGTTTTTT.

This CDR3 reads CASSSLAGAKNIQYF. In DNA, the CDR3 is TGTGCCAGCAGCTCCCTAGCGGGAGCCAAAAACATTCAGTACTTC. The chain joins TRBV7-6 to TRBJ2-4, with 8 nucleotides matching TRBD2. CDR1 is SGHVS, CDR2 FNYEAQ, per germline. CDR3 length: 15 residues. V dropped 4 bases and J dropped 0; count of bases not matched to a gene: 2.

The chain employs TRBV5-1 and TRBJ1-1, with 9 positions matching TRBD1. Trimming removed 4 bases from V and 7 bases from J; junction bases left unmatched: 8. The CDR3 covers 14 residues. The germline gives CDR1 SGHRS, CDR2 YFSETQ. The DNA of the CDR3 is TGCGCCAGCAGCCCTTACAGGGGGCACGGTGAAGCTTTCTTT. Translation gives CASSPYRGHGEAFF.

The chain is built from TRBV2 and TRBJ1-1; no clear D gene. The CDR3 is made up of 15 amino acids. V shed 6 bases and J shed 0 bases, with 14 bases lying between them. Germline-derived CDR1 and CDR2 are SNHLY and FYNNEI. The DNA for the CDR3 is TGTGCCAGCAGGACTAGACCGGGGTTGAACACTGAAGCTTTCTTT. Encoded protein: CASRTRPGLNTEAFF.

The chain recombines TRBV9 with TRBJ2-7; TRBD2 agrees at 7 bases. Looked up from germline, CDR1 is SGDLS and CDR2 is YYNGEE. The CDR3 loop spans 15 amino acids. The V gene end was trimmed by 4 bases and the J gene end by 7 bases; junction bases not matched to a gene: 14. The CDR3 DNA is TGTGCCAGCAGCCCCGAGTGGAGGCGGGGGAGTGAGCAGTACTTC. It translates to CASSPEWRRGSEQYF.

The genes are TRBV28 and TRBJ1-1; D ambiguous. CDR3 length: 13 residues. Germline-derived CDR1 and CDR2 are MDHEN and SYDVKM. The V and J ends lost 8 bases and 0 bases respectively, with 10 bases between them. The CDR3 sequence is CASLDRMNTEAFF. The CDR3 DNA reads TGTGCCAGCCTGGACCGTATGAACACTGAAGCTTTCTTT.

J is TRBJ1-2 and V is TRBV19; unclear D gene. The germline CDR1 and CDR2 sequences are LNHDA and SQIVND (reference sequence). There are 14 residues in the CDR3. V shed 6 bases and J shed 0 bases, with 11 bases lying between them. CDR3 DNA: TGTGCCAGTAGCTCAGGTCCAGCTAACTATGGCTACACCTTC. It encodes CASSSGPANYGYTF.

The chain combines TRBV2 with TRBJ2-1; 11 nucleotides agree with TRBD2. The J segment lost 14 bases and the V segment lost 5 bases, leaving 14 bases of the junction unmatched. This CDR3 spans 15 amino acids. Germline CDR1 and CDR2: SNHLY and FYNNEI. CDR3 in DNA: TGTGCCAGCAGTTTCGAGGGGGGACTAGCGGTTGAAAAGTTCTTC. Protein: CASSFEGGLAVEKFF.

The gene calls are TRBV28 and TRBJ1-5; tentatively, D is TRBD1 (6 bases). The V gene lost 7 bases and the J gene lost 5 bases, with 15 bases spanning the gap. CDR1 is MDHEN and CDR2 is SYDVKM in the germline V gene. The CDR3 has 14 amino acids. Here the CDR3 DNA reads TGTGCCAGCAATGCCGGGACACAGTATCAGCCCCAGCATTTT. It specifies CASNAGTQYQPQHF.

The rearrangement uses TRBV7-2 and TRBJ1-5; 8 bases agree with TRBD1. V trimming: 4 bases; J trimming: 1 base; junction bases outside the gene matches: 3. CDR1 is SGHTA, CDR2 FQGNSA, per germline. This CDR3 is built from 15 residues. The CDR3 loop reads CASSSRGPSNQPQHF. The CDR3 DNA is TGTGCCAGCAGCTCCAGGGGGCCGAGCAATCAGCCCCAGCATTTT.

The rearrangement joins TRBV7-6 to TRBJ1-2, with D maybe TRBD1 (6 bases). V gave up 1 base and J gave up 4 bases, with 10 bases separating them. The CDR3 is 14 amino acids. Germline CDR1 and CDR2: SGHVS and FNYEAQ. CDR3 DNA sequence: TGTGCCAGCAGCTTAGGGGGGGCCTCCTATGGCTACACCTTC. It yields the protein CASSLGGASYGYTF.

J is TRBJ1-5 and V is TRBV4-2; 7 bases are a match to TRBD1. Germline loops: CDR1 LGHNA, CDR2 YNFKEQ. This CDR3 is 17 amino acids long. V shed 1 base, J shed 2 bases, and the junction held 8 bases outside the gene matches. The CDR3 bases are TGTGCCAGCAGCCAAGGGGACAGCCGTCGTGGCAATCAGCCCCAGCATTTT. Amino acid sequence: CASSQGDSRRGNQPQHF.

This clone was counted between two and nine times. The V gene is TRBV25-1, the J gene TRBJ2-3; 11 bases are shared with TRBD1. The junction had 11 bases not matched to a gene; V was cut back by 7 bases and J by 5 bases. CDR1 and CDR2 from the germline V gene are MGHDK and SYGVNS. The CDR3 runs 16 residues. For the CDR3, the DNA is TGTGCCAGCACCTTAGGACAGGGGGCAGGCGAAGATACGCAGTATTTT. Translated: CASTLGQGAGEDTQYF.

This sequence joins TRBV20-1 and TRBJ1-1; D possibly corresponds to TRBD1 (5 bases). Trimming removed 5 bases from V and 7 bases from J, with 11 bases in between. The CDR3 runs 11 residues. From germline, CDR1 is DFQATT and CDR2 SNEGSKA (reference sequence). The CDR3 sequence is CSAPGTDEAFF. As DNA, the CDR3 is TGCAGTGCTCCCGGGACCGATGAAGCTTTCTTT.